The present T cell receptor beta chain was sequenced within a study of blood T cell repertoires in COVID-19. Study background: The cDNA or gDNA used as material had been derived from T cells, B-cell-depleted T cells, or PBMCs.

Per the authors' pipeline: Estimation of nucleated cell counts was performed using reference gene primer amplification. Generated by immunoSEQ multiplex PCR, the TCRdb table keeps only in-frame clones and is missing some. V and J calls and clone size are copied from that table; D and trimming were computed from the DNA. The profile shows some 390,000 clones, roughly nine tenths of them singletons. This TCR derives from a man aged 25 to 40 who had recovered from COVID-19. Input material: PBMCs or T cells enriched from blood (not recorded which).

In DNA form, the CDR3 reads TGTGCCAGCAGTTCCGGGACAGGGGGTAGGGGTCCTGAAGCTTTCTTT. Translation gives CASSSGTGGRGPEAFF. The V gene is TRBV28, the J gene TRBJ1-1; 11 bases fit TRBD1. Germline CDR1 is MDHEN and CDR2 is SYDVKM. CDR3 length equals 16 residues. J lost 6 bases, V lost 4 bases, and 10 bases had no gene match.